These 6 T cell receptor beta chains were all obtained from the same sample, sequenced in a study of blood T cell repertoires in COVID-19. Assay: immunoSEQ multiplex PCR; the TCRdb copy retains only in-frame clones and omits some. The table shows around 330,000 clones, with more than 90% occurring only once. The sample taken for sequencing was PBMCs or T cells enriched from blood (not recorded which). These receptors were collected from a man aged 60 to 75 who had recovered from COVID-19.

V and J are TRBV27 and TRBJ2-7; the D gene is possibly TRBD1 (6 bases). CDR1 is MNHEY and CDR2 is SMNVEV in the germline V gene (reference sequence). The length of the CDR3 is 14 residues. Trimming removed 3 bases from V and 3 bases from J, with 12 bases in between. The CDR3 coding sequence is TGTGCCAGCAGTTTTGGCAGGGGTTACTACGAGCAGTACTTC. Its translation: CASSFGRGYYEQYF.

This chain links TRBV3-1 (or the pseudogene TRBV3-2) with TRBJ2-7, with a possible D match to TRBD2 (5 bases). The CDR3 is made up of 15 amino acids. CDR1 LGHDT and CDR2 YNNKEL come from the germline V gene (reference sequence). Trimming left V 0 bases short and J 3 bases short, with 12 bases between. CDR3 loop: CASSQERGSGYEQYF. DNA of the CDR3: TGTGCCAGCAGCCAAGAACGGGGTTCGGGCTACGAGCAGTACTTC.

This chain uses TRBV19 with TRBJ2-3, with a weak D call TRBD2 (7 bases). CDR1 is LNHDA, CDR2 SQIVND, per germline (reference sequence). This CDR3 is 14 amino acids long. Trimming left V 7 bases short and J 2 bases short, with 13 bases between. Written as DNA, the CDR3 is TGTGCCAGTAAAAGGGGGGGATCCACAGATACGCAGTATTTT. Translation gives CASKRGGSTDTQYF.

The sample holds one count of this clone. This chain connects TRBV7-2 to TRBJ2-5; weak D call: TRBD2 (5 bases). Germline assignment: CDR1 SGHTA and CDR2 FQGNSA. This CDR3 has 14 amino acids. V was shortened by 5 bases and J by 1 base, with 11 bases between the two germline ends. The CDR3 nucleotides are TGTGCCAGCAGCCCGTACGGGGTCCAAGAGACCCAGTACTTC. Its protein product is CASSPYGVQETQYF. The variable domain in full, completed from reference TRBV7-2 and TRBJ2-5, reads GAGVSQSPSNKVTEKGKDVELRCDPISGHTALYWYRQSLGQGLEFLIYFQGNSAPDKSGLPSDRFSAERTGGSVSTLTIQRTQQEDSAVYLCASSPYGVQETQYFGPGTRLLVL.

The rearrangement links TRBV5-6 to TRBJ1-2, with D perhaps TRBD1 (5 bases). The germline V and J ends were trimmed by 1 base and 6 bases, with 25 bases remaining between them. The CDR3 runs 18 residues. Germline assignment: CDR1 SGHDT and CDR2 YYEEEE. CDR3 sequence reads: CASSLIGRAGLGWDGYTF. The CDR3 nucleotides are TGTGCCAGCAGCTTGATCGGCAGGGCTGGTCTGGGATGGGATGGCTACACCTTC.

This chain uses TRBV7-9 with TRBJ1-4; D is unclear. CDR1 and CDR2 from the germline V gene are SEHNR and FQNEAQ (reference sequence). The V gene lost 5 bases and the J gene lost 8 bases, with 12 bases spanning the gap. CDR3 length: 13 amino acids. The CDR3 nucleotides read TGTGCCAGCAGCACCGGGGTGTGGGAAAAACTGTTTTTT. Protein: CASSTGVWEKLFF.